The 12 T cell receptor beta chains listed next were all sequenced from one sample in a study of vaccination effects on CD4 cells after COVID-19. Their antigens remain unidentified. Isolating CD4+ T cells followed more than 9 days of culture. Two doses of either BNT162b2 or mRNA-1273 were given to each participant. The protocol was immunoSEQ multiplex PCR, while the TCRdb copy is restricted to in-frame clones and leaves out a portion. The sample comprises 37,000 or so clones, about 62% of which are singletons, and more than 7% rests with the top ten. Source: CD4+ T cells from PBMCs cultured without peptide, taken after COVID-19 vaccination. The source of these receptors is a human donor who received a COVID-19 vaccine.

The chain joins TRBV5-6 to TRBJ2-5; the D is unclear. Between the trimmed V and J ends, which lost 3 bases and 5 bases, there was a span of 8 bases. The CDR3 covers 12 residues. Germline CDR1 is SGHDT and CDR2 is YYEEEE. Written as DNA, the CDR3 is TGTGCCAGCAGCTCCCAAGGGGAGACCCAGTACTTC. Protein product: CASSSQGETQYF.

The chain employs TRBV6-1 and TRBJ2-7; weak D call: TRBD2 (7 bases). In germline, CDR1 is MNHNS, CDR2 SASEGT. V dropped 2 bases and J dropped 6 bases, with 20 bases sitting between them. The CDR3 has 16 residues. As DNA, the CDR3 is TGTGCCAGCAGTGAAAGGGGGGGAGGGTACCCTCTCGAGCAGTACTTC. Protein sequence: CASSERGGGYPLEQYF.

The V and J genes are TRBV10-2 and TRBJ2-7; D ambiguous. This CDR3 spans 16 amino acids. Germline V gene lookup returns CDR1 WSHSY and CDR2 SAAADI. With 0 bases removed from V and 2 bases from J, the gap between germline ends came to 14 bases. CDR3 nucleotides: TGCGCCAGCAGTGAGTCGATTAGTGGCATTGCCTACGAGCAGTACTTC. This codes for CASSESISGIAYEQYF.

This chain uses TRBV7-9 with TRBJ1-6; possible D gene TRBD1, 5 bases. V lost 6 bases, J lost 5 bases, and 11 bases lay in between. CDR1 SEHNR and CDR2 FQNEAQ come from the germline V gene (reference sequence). The CDR3 runs 14 residues. In DNA, the CDR3 is TGTGCCAGCAGGACAGCCCAGAATAATTCACCCCTCCACTTT. Translation gives CASRTAQNNSPLHF.

The chain joins TRBV19 to TRBJ1-6; 8 nucleotides agree with TRBD1. The V gene's germline CDR1 is LNHDA and CDR2 SQIVND (reference sequence). The J segment lost 8 bases and the V segment lost 5 bases, leaving 8 bases of the junction unmatched. The CDR3 runs to 15 residues. In DNA, the CDR3 is TGTGCCAGTAGTCTCAGGGGGCCCGGGGATTCACCCCTCCACTTT. It codes for CASSLRGPGDSPLHF. Full variable domain (remainder filled in from reference TRBV19 and TRBJ1-6): DGGITQSPKYLFRKEGQNVTLSCEQNLNHDAMYWYRQDPGQGLRLIYYSQIVNDFQKGDIAEGYSVSREKKESFPLTVTSAQKNPTAFYLCASSLRGPGDSPLHFGNGTRLTVT.

This clone occurred once. The CDR3 spells CASSLAGTGVSEQYF. In DNA, the CDR3 is TGTGCCAGCAGCTTAGCGGGGACAGGGGTAAGCGAGCAGTACTTC. The chain recombines TRBV7-2 with TRBJ2-7, with 10 bases that match TRBD1. CDR1 and CDR2 from the germline V gene are SGHTA and FQGNSA. CDR3 length equals 15 residues. Unmatched junction bases numbered 5, after V lost 0 bases and J lost 6 bases.

The V and J genes are TRBV6-5 and TRBJ1-2; D call uncertain. Deletions cut 6 bases from V and 8 bases from J, with 19 bases between. The CDR3 totals 14 residues. Germline loops: CDR1 MNHEY, CDR2 SVGAGI. The CDR3 is CASRNRQASGGYTF. The CDR3 DNA follows: TGTGCCAGCAGGAATCGGCAGGCCTCGGGGGGCTACACCTTC.

The chain has TRBV29-1 and TRBJ2-4; D tentatively fits TRBD1 or TRBD2 (5 bases each). V gave up 6 bases and J gave up 1 base, with 13 bases separating them. This CDR3 region has 14 residues. Germline V gene sequence: CDR1 SQVTM, CDR2 ANQGSEA. The CDR3: CSVGAWGAKNIQYF. CDR3 bases: TGCAGCGTCGGGGCGTGGGGGGCCAAAAACATTCAGTACTTC.

This clone has a single count. The chain has TRBV2 and TRBJ2-3; D is possibly TRBD2 (6 bases). Trimming pared 2 bases from V and 2 bases from J, leaving 8 bases between. Germline CDR1 and CDR2: SNHLY and FYNNEI. CDR3 length: 14 residues. As DNA, the CDR3 is TGTGCCAGCAGTGAAATACTAGCCACAGATACGCAGTATTTT. Translation gives CASSEILATDTQYF.

The chain recombines TRBV6-5 with TRBJ2-1; TRBD2 matches at 7 bases. The ends lost 2 bases at V and 4 bases at J; junction bases unmatched: 2. Germline lookup yields CDR1 MNHEY and CDR2 SVGAGI. The CDR3 sequence is 14 residues long. The CDR3 spells CASSYAGEYNEQFF. In nucleotides, the CDR3 is TGTGCCAGCAGTTACGCGGGAGAATACAATGAGCAGTTCTTC.

This clone was counted between two and nine times. The V gene is TRBV2, the J gene TRBJ2-5; D might be TRBD2 (6 bases). V shed 6 bases and J shed 14 bases, with 16 bases lying between them. The CDR3 extends over 11 amino acids. Germline CDR1 is SNHLY and CDR2 is FYNNEI. DNA for the CDR3: TGTGCCAGCAGCGCCGGGACTGAGGGATACTTC. Its translation is CASSAGTEGYF.

This clone was detected only a few times. For the CDR3, the DNA is TGTGCCAGCTCACAGGTTGCCTACGAGCAGTACTTC. Its translation is CASSQVAYEQYF. The chain has TRBV6-6 and TRBJ2-7; possibly TRBD1 for D (5 bases). The germline V and J ends were trimmed by 8 bases and 2 bases, with 10 bases remaining between them. Germline values: CDR1 MNHNY, CDR2 SVGAGI (reference sequence). The length of the CDR3 is 12 residues.